Given below is one TCR beta chain in context. The record originates from a study of shared clonotypes between healthy human individuals. Replicate PCRs from sorted subsets contained 200 ng DNA, which is around 30,000 T cell genomes. The table came from immunoSEQ multiplex PCR; TCRdb's copy has only in-frame clones and leaves some out. The sample records around 510,000 clones, about 96% being singletons. The CDR3 sequence is 15 residues long. J was trimmed by 1 base and V by 3 bases; bases with no gene match: 4. Germline CDR1 MDHEN, CDR2 SYDVKM. This receptor was identified in a woman between 25 and 40 years old in good health. V gene TRBV28 combines with J gene TRBJ2-3, with 7 bases fitting TRBD2. Sequences were obtained from naive CD4+ T cells sorted from blood. Documented subset: CD45RA+ positively selected. CDR3 protein: CASSFGGGRTDTQYF. The CDR3 coding sequence is TGTGCCAGCAGTTTTGGGGGGGGACGCACAGATACGCAGTATTTT.